These T cell receptor beta chains were read from a single sample in a study of T-cell memory formation after mild COVID-19. Each CDR3 protein gets one entry after TCRdb re-called the 5' RACE reads with MiXCR. The table has around 310,000 distinct CDR3 sequences, around 15% seen once; the top ten hold roughly 23%. Sequenced sample: PBMCs or a T cell subset sorted from them (not recorded which). These receptors all stem from a man aged 18 to 35 who had mild COVID-19 (a few samples of this study predate the infection). Cell type and time point are not known. The CDR3 runs from the conserved cysteine through the conserved F or W.

J gene | V gene | CDR3 protein
TRBJ2-5 | TRBV5-1 | CASSPEGRQETQYF
TRBJ2-3 | TRBV4-3 | CASSQDSGGAGTDTQYF
TRBJ2-1 | TRBV10-1 | CASSDPDRGNEQFF
TRBJ1-4 | TRBV28 | CASSYPAGAGEKLFF
TRBJ1-6 | TRBV5-5 | CASSLEGEGSPLHF
TRBJ1-6 | TRBV19 | CASSIVGQGRSPLHF
TRBJ1-4 | TRBV5-1 | CASSFRSTNEKLFF
TRBJ2-7 | TRBV7-2 | CASSLRLVSNEQYF
TRBJ2-3 | TRBV6-2/TRBV6-3 | CASNGQPSGTDTQYF
TRBJ1-6 | TRBV7-2 | CASSSDTNSPLHF
TRBJ1-1 | TRBV4-2 | CASSQDWPGMNTEAFF
TRBJ2-2 | TRBV30 | CAWRPAGGELFF
TRBJ2-7 | TRBV6-6 | CASSYSGQGGYEQYF
TRBJ2-2 | TRBV11-2 | CASSLAGGHTGELFF
TRBJ1-2 | TRBV4-2 | CASRLRQGAGGYTF
TRBJ2-1 | TRBV2 | CANKTGAVSNEQFF
TRBJ2-5 | TRBV7-3 | CASSLTLSDSLRWTQYF